One and the same sample provided the 11 T cell receptor beta chains below, sequenced in a study of T-cell memory formation after mild COVID-19. TCRdb re-called the 5' RACE reads through MiXCR, storing one row per CDR3 protein. The profile shows about 38,000 distinct CDR3 sequences, approximately 10% of them singletons. The sample taken for sequencing was PBMCs or a T cell subset sorted from them (not recorded which). The source of these receptors is a man younger than 35 who had mild COVID-19 (a few samples of this study predate the infection). Cell type and time point are not known.

This clonotype was seen repeatedly, ten times or more. J is TRBJ1-1 and V is TRBV7-3; no clear D. CDR3 length: 12 residues. The germline V gene has CDR1 SGHTA and CDR2 FQGTGA. The V gene lost 3 bases and the J gene lost 1 base, with 3 bases spanning the gap. The chain's CDR3 is CASSFGNTEAFF. As DNA, the CDR3 is TGTGCCAGCAGCTTTGGGAACACTGAAGCTTTCTTT.

At least ten counts were recorded for this clonotype. The chain joins TRBV5-1 to TRBJ2-2; D is perhaps TRBD2 (6 bases). Germline lookup yields CDR1 SGHRS and CDR2 YFSETQ. Trimming took 1 base from V and 4 from J, leaving 11 bases between them. The length of the CDR3 is 15 residues. The DNA for the CDR3 is TGCGCCAGCAGCTTGTCCTACGGGGGCACCGGGGAGCTGTTTTTT. As protein: CASSLSYGGTGELFF.

This clonotype is a singleton in its sample. V gene TRBV20-1 combines with J gene TRBJ1-1; no firm D call. Trimming took 3 bases from V and 1 from J, leaving 9 bases between them. Germline V gene sequence: CDR1 DFQATT, CDR2 SNEGSKA (reference sequence). This CDR3 spans 13 amino acids. CDR3 region: CSASPDGNTEAFF. The CDR3 DNA is TGCAGTGCTAGCCCGGACGGGAACACTGAAGCTTTCTTT.

This clonotype came up a few times. V and J are TRBV6-1 and TRBJ1-1; D gene unclear. Germline V CDR1 and CDR2: MNHNS, SASEGT. This CDR3 has 13 residues. With 7 bases removed from V and 7 bases from J, the gap between germline ends came to 16 bases. DNA of the CDR3: TGTGCCAGCATGAGAGACAACCAATATGAAGCTTTCTTT. Translation: CASMRDNQYEAFF.

The DNA for the CDR3 is TGTGCCAGCAGCATACCTAGCGGGGGGGCCTACGAGCAGTACTTC. Its protein product is CASSIPSGGAYEQYF. The V call is TRBV7-9, the J call TRBJ2-7; TRBD2 matches at 12 bases. Looked up from germline, CDR1 is SEHNR and CDR2 is FQNEAQ (reference sequence). The CDR3 covers 15 residues. The J segment lost 2 bases and the V segment lost 5 bases, leaving 4 bases of the junction unmatched.

This clonotype showed up just a few times. The chain recombines TRBV5-6 with TRBJ2-7; D is unresolved. The CDR3 has 14 residues. Germline CDR1 is SGHDT and CDR2 is YYEEEE. Trimming took off 4 bases at V and 5 bases at J, with 16 bases between the two ends. In nucleotides, the CDR3 is TGTGCCAGCAGCCTGCCCCCGCTGGGCGACGAGCAGTACGTC. Amino acid sequence: CASSLPPLGDEQYV.

This clonotype was picked up many times. The chain has TRBV7-9 and TRBJ2-7; D not resolved. Germline values: CDR1 SEHNR, CDR2 FQNEAQ (reference sequence). Trimming left V 1 base short and J 0 bases short, with 7 bases between. The CDR3 covers 14 residues. CDR3 loop: CASSLGQASYEQYV. In DNA form, the CDR3 reads TGTGCCAGCAGCTTAGGCCAGGCCTCCTACGAGCAGTACGTC.

In its sample, this clonotype was seen many times. The gene calls are TRBV19 and TRBJ2-5; the match to TRBD2 covers 7 bases. V gave up 5 bases and J gave up 4 bases; unmatched junction bases: 4. The V gene's germline CDR1 is LNHDA and CDR2 SQIVND (reference sequence). The CDR3 extends over 13 amino acids. The DNA for the CDR3 is TGTGCCAGTAGTCAACCGGGAGGAGAGACCCAGTACTTC. It specifies CASSQPGGETQYF.

This clonotype occurred a few times. The chain employs TRBV18 and TRBJ2-3; 8 nucleotides agree with TRBD1. Germline V lookup: CDR1 KGHSH, CDR2 LQKENI. V dropped 5 bases and J dropped 2; count of bases not matched to a gene: 9. The CDR3 consists of 16 residues. The CDR3 region is CASSTMTGELTDTQYF. The CDR3 DNA reads TGTGCCAGCTCAACAATGACAGGGGAACTCACAGATACGCAGTATTTT.

The chain is built from TRBV7-2 and TRBJ2-2; the D gene is possibly TRBD1 (5 bases). The germline V gene encodes CDR1 SGHTA and CDR2 FQGNSA. The CDR3 has 15 amino acids. V was cut by 1 base and J by 4 bases, with 10 bases left in between. The CDR3 DNA sequence: TGTGCCAGCAGCTTAGAGAGACAGACCACCGGGGAGCTGTTTTTT. Encoded protein: CASSLERQTTGELFF.

This sequence joins TRBV6-2 or TRBV6-3 and TRBJ2-7; possibly TRBD1 for D (5 bases). V lost 7 bases, J lost 0 bases, and 13 bases lay in between. The CDR3 sequence is 14 residues long. Germline assignment: CDR1 MNHEY and CDR2 SVGEGT. The DNA of the CDR3 is TGTGCCAGCAAGGAGACAGCCAGCTCCTACGAGCAGTACGTC. It codes for CASKETASSYEQYV.